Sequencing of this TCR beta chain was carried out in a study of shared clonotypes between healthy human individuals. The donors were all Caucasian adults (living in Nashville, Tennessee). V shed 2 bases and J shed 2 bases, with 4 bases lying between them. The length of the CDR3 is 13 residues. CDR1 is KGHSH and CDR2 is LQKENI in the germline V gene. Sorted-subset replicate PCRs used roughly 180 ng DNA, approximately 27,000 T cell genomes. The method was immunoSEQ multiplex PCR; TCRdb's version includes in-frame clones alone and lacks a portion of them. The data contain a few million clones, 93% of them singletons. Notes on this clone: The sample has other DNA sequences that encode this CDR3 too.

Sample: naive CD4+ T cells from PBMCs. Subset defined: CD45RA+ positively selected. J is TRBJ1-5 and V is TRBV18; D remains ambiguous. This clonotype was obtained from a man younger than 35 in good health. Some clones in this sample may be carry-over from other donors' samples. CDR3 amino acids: CASSPSGNQPQHF. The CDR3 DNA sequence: TGTGCCAGCTCACCAAGCGGCAATCAGCCCCAGCATTTT.